This T cell receptor (beta chain) derives from a study of graft-versus-host responses after intestinal transplantation. The wider study: Anti-thymocyte globulin induction was given to all recipients, followed by tacrolimus and steroids for around three years.

Study-level findings and limits: Detection of GvH clones occurred in recipient marrow, and some had their first appearance in ileum or blood. Declines in HvG clones occurring early post-transplant were associated with peak circulating GvH clone levels.

Points on this clone: Its antigen is undetermined.

The method was immunoSEQ multiplex PCR; TCRdb's version includes in-frame clones alone and lacks a portion of them. The table records some 100,000 clones, roughly 92% of them present only once. The sequence was collected from a human donor who was the organ donor for an intestinal transplant. The sequencing here drew on unstimulated CD8+ T cells sorted from spleen or lymph node cells, taken before transplant.

In DNA, the CDR3 is TGCGCCAGCAGCCAGGGACAGGGCACCGGGGAGCTGTTTTTT. The encoded protein is CASSQGQGTGELFF. The V gene is TRBV4-1, the J gene TRBJ2-2, with 9 positions matching TRBD1. Germline CDR1 and CDR2: MGHRA and YSYEKL. Trimming cost V 3 bases and J 4 bases; bases outside gene matches: 0. There are 14 residues in the CDR3.